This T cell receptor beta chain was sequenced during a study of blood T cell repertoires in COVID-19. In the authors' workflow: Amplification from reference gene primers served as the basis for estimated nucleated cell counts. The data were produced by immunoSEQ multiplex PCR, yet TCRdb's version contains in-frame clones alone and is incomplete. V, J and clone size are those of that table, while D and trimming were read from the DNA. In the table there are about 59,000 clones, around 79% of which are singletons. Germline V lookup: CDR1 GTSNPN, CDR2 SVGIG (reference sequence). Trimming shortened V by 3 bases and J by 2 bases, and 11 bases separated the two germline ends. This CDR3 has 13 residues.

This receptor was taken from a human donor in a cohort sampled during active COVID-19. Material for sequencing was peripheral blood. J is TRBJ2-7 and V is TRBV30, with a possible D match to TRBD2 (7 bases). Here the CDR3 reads CAWRGGQTYEQYF. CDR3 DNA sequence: TGTGCCTGGAGGGGGGGGCAAACCTACGAGCAGTACTTC.